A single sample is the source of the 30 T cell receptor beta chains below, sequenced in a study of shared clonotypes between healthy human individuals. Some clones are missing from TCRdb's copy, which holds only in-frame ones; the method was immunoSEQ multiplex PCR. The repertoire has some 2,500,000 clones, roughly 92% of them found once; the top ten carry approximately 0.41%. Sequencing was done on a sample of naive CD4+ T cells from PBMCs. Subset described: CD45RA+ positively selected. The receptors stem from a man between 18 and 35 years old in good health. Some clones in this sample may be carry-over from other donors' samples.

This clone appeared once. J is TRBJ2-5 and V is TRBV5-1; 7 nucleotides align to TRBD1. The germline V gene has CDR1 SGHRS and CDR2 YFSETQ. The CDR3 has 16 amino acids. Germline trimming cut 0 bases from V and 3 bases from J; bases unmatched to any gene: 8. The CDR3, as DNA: TGCGCCAGCAGCTTGGTTGCGACAGGGCGAAAAGAGACCCAGTACTTC. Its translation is CASSLVATGRKETQYF.

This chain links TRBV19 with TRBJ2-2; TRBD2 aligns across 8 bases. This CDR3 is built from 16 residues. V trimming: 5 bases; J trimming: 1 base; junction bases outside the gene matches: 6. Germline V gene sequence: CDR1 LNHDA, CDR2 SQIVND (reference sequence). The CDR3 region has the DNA TGTGCCAGTAGTTTCAGGCTAGCGGGGAACACCGGGGAGCTGTTTTTT. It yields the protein CASSFRLAGNTGELFF.

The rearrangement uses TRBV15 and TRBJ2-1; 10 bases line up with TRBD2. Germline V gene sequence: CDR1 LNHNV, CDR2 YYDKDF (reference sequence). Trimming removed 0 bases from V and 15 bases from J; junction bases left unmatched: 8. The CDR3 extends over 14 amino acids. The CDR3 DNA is TGTGCCACCAGCAGAGATCATCTAGCGGGAGTTCCGTTCTTC. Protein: CATSRDHLAGVPFF. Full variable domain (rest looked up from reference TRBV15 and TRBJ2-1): DAMVIQNPRYQVTQFGKPVTLSCSQTLNHNVMYWYQQKSSQAPKLLFHYYDKDFNNEADTPDNFQSRRPNTSFCFLDIRSPGLGDTAMYLCATSRDHLAGVPFFGPGTRLTVL.

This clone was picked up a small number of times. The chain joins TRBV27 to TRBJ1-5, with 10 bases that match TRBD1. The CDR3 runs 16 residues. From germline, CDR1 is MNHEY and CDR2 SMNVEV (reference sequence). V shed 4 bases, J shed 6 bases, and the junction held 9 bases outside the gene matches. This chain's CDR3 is CASSSTTGGWGQPQHF. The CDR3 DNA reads TGTGCCAGCAGTTCCACGACAGGGGGCTGGGGTCAGCCCCAGCATTTT.

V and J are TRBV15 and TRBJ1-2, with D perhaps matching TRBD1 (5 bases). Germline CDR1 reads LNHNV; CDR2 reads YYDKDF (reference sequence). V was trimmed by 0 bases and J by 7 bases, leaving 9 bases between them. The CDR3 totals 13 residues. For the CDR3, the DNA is TGTGCCACCAGCAGAGACAGGGCTTCTGGCTACACCTTC. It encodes CATSRDRASGYTF.

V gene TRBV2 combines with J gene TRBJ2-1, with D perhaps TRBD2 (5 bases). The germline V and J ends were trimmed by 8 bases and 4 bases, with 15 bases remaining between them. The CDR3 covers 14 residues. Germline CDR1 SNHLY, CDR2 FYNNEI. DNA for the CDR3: TGTGCCAGCCACAGTGGGAGTCCTTACAATGAGCAGTTCTTC. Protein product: CASHSGSPYNEQFF.

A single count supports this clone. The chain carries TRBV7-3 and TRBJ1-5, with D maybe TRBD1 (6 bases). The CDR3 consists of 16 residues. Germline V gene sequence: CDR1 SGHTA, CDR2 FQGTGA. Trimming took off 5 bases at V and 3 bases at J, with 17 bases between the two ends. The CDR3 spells CASSTYLSGANQPQHF. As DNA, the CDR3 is TGTGCCAGCAGCACCTATTTGTCAGGGGCCAATCAGCCCCAGCATTTT.

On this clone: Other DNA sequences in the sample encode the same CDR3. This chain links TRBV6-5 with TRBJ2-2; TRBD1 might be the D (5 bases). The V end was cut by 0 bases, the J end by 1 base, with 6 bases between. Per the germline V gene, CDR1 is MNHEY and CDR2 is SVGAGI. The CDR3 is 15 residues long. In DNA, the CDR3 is TGTGCCAGCAGTTACTCAGGGGTGAACACCGGGGAGCTGTTTTTT. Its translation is CASSYSGVNTGELFF.

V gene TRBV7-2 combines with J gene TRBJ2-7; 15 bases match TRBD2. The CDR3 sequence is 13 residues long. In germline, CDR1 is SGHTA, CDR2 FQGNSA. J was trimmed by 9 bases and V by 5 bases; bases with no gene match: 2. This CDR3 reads CASSRGLAGGQYF. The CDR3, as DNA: TGTGCCAGCAGCCGGGGACTAGCGGGAGGGCAGTACTTC.

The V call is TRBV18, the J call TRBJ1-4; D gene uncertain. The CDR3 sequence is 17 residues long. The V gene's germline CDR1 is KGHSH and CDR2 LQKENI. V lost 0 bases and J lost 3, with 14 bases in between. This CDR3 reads CASSPPGSGRANEKLFF. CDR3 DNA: TGTGCCAGCTCACCACCCGGTTCTGGGCGGGCTAATGAAAAACTGTTTTTT.

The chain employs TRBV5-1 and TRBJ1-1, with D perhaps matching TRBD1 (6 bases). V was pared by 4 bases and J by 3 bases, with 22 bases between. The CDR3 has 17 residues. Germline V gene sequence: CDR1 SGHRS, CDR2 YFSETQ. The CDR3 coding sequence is TGCGCCAGCAGCCCTTCCCCTACAGGGCCGATCCACACTGAAGCTTTCTTT. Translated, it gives CASSPSPTGPIHTEAFF.

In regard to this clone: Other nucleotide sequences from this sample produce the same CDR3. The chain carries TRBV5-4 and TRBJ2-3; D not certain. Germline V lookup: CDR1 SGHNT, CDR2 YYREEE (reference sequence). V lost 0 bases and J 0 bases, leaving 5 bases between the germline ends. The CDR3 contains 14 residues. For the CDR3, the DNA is TGTGCCAGCAGCTTGGGTGGTAGCACAGATACGCAGTATTTT. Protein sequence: CASSLGGSTDTQYF. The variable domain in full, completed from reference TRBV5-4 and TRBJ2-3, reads ETGVTQSPTHLIKTRGQQVTLRCSSQSGHNTVSWYQQALGQGPQFIFQYYREEENGRGNFPPRFSGLQFPNYSSELNVNALELDDSALYLCASSLGGSTDTQYFGPGTRLTVL.

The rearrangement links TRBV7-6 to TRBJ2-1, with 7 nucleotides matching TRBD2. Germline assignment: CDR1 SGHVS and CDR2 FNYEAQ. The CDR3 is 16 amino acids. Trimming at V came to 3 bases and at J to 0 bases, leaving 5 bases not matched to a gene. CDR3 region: CASSFLRGSSYNEQFF. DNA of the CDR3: TGTGCCAGCAGCTTTTTGCGGGGGAGCTCCTACAATGAGCAGTTCTTC.

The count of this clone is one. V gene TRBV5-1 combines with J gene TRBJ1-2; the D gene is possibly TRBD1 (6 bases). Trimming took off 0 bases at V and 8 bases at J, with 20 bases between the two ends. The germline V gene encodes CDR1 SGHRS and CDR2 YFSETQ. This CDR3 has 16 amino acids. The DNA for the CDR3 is TGCGCCAGCAGCTTGGCGGGGGCAGCCCTGAGCGGAGGCTACACCTTC. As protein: CASSLAGAALSGGYTF.

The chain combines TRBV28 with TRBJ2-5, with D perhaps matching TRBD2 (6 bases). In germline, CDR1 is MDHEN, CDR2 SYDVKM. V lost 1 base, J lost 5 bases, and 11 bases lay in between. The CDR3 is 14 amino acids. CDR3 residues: CASSLFAGTETQYF. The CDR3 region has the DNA TGTGCCAGCAGTTTATTTGCAGGGACTGAGACCCAGTACTTC.

CDR3 DNA sequence: TGTGCCAGCAGTCAAATCAGGAGGGCTGGAACCGGGGAGCTGTTTTTT. This codes for CASSQIRRAGTGELFF. The rearrangement links TRBV28 to TRBJ2-2; D is possibly TRBD2 (6 bases). The CDR3 loop spans 16 amino acids. V gave up 5 bases and J gave up 5 bases, with 18 bases separating them. Germline V gives CDR1 MDHEN, CDR2 SYDVKM.

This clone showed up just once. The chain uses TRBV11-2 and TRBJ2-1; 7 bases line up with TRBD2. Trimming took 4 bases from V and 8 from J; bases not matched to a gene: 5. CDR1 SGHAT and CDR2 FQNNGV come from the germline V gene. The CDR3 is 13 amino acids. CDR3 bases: TGTGCCAGCAGCTGGGGACTATCGGATGAGCAGTTCTTC. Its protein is CASSWGLSDEQFF.

CDR3 bases: TGTGCCAGCAGACCCCTCCCTGGAGGCCAAAGTTTCTTC. Its protein is CASRPLPGGQSFF. The genes are TRBV6-5 and TRBJ2-1, with D perhaps TRBD2 (5 bases). From germline, CDR1 is MNHEY and CDR2 SVGAGI. V lost 6 bases, J lost 16 bases, and 22 bases lay in between. The CDR3 has 13 residues.

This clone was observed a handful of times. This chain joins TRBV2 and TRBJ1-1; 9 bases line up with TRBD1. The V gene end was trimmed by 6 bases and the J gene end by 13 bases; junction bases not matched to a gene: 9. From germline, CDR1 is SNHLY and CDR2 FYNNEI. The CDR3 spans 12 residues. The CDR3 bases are TGTGCCAGCAGCGCCGGGACAGGGAACGTTTTCTTT. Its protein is CASSAGTGNVFF.

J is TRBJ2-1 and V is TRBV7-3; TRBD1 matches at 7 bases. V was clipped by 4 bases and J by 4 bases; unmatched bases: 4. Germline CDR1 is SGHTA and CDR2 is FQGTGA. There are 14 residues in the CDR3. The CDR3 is CASSSGGPYNEQFF. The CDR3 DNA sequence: TGTGCCAGCAGCTCAGGGGGTCCTTACAATGAGCAGTTCTTC.

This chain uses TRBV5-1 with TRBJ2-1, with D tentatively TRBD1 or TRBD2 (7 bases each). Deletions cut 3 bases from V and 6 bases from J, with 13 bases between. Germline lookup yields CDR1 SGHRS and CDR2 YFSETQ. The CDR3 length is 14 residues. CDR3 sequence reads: CASSSQGGPNEQFF. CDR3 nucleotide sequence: TGCGCCAGCAGCTCCCAGGGGGGGCCCAATGAGCAGTTCTTC.

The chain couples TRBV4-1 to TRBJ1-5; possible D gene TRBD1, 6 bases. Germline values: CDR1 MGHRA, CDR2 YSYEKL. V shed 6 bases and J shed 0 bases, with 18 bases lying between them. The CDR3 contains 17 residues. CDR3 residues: CASSWGHAGGSNQPQHF. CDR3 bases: TGCGCCAGCAGTTGGGGACATGCGGGTGGTAGCAATCAGCCCCAGCATTTT.

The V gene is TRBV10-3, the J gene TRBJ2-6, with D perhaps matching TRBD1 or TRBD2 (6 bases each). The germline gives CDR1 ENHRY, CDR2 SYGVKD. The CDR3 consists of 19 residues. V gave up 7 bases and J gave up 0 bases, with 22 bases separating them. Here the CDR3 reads CAINPRGAGNYSGANVLTF. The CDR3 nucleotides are TGTGCCATCAACCCTAGGGGGGCAGGGAATTACTCTGGGGCCAACGTCCTGACTTTC.

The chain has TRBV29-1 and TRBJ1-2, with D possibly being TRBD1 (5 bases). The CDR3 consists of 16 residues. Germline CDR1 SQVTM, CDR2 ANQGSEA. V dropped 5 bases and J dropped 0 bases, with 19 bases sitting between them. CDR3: CSVLFRDAPSNYGYTF. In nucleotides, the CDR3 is TGCAGCGTTTTATTCCGGGACGCACCATCTAACTATGGCTACACCTTC.

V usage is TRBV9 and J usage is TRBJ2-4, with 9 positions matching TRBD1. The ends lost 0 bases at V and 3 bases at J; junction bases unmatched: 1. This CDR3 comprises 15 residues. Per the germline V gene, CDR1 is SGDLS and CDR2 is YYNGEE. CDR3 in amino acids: CASSVGGQGKNIQYF. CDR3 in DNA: TGTGCCAGCAGCGTAGGGGGACAGGGCAAAAACATTCAGTACTTC.

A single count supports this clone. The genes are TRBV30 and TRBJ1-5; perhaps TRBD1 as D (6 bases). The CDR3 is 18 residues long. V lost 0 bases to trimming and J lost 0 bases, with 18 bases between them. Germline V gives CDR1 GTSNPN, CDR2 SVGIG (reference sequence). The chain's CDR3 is CAWSVGTLLPSSNQPQHF. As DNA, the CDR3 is TGTGCCTGGAGTGTAGGGACACTTCTCCCCTCTAGCAATCAGCCCCAGCATTTT.

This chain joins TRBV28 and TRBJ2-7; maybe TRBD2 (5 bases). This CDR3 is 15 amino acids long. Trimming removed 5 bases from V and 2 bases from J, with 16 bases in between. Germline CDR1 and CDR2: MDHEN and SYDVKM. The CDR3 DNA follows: TGTGCCAGCAGTAGCCCTCGGGGAGCGGCCTACGAGCAGTACTTC. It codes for CASSSPRGAAYEQYF.

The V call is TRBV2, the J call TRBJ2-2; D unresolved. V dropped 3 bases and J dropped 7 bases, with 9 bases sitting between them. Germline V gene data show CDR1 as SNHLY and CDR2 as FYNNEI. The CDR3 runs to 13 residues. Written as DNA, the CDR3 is TGTGCCAGCAGTGAGGCCCCCGGCGGGGAGCTGTTTTTT. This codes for CASSEAPGGELFF.

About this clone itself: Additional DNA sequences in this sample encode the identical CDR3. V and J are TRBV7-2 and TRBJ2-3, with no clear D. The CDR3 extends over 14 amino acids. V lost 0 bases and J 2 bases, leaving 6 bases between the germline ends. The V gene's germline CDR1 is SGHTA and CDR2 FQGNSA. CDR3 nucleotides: TGTGCCAGCAGCTTAGCCTATTCCACAGATACGCAGTATTTT. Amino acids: CASSLAYSTDTQYF.

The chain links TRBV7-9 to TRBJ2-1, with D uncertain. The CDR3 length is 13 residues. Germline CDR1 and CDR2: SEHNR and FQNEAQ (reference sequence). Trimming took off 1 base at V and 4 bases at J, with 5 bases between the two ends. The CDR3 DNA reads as TGTGCCAGCAGCTTAGTTAGATACAATGAGCAGTTCTTC. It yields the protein CASSLVRYNEQFF. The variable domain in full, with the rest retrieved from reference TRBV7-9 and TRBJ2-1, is DTGVSQNPRHKITKRGQNVTFRCDPISEHNRLYWYRQTLGQGPEFLTYFQNEAQLEKSRLLSDRFSAERPKGSFSTLEIQRTEQGDSAMYLCASSLVRYNEQFFGPGTRLTVL.